A selection of T cell receptor beta chains follows, all from one sample in a study of blood T cell repertoires in COVID-19. Here immunoSEQ multiplex PCR was the method, and the copy in TCRdb shows in-frame clones only, minus some. This sample has hundreds of thousands of clones, with around 88% found just once. Sample: peripheral blood. All receptors come from an elderly man with acute or convalescent COVID-19. The CDR3 runs from the conserved cysteine through the conserved F or W. D genes are given only for firm matches. Expanded clones get a size class; other rows say once, few or many, or leave the size out.

>TRBV7-2|TRBJ1-1|NA|NA
CASSFGTGGEAFF
TGTGCCAGCAGCTTTGGGACGGGGGGTGAAGCTTTCTTT
>TRBV7-9|TRBJ2-1|NA|NA
CASSRRQTYNEQFF
TGTGCCAGCAGCCGGCGACAGACCTACAATGAGCAGTTCTTC
>TRBV7-9|TRBJ1-1|NA|NA
CASSLLNTVNTEAFF
TGTGCCAGCAGCTTACTGAACACCGTGAACACTGAAGCTTTCTTT
>TRBV7-2|TRBJ2-3|NA|NA
CASRTSTDTQYF
TGTGCCAGCAGGACAAGCACAGATACGCAGTATTTT
>TRBV15|TRBJ2-7|TRBD1|few
CATSTSTGGSYEQYF
TGTGCCACCAGCACCTCGACAGGGGGTTCCTACGAGCAGTACTTC
>TRBV7-9|TRBJ2-7|NA|NA
CASSPPRGDEQYF
TGTGCCAGCAGCCCTCCCAGGGGGGACGAGCAGTACTTC
>TRBV28|TRBJ2-3|TRBD2|NA
CASTEREDTQYF
TGTGCCAGCACCGAGCGGGAAGATACGCAGTATTTT
>TRBV7-7|TRBJ2-5|NA|NA
CASSLASRAGETQYF
TGTGCTAGCAGCTTAGCAAGCCGGGCGGGAGAGACCCAGTACTTC
>TRBV27|TRBJ2-7|NA|once
CASSPRDNSYEQYF
TGTGCCAGCAGTCCCCGGGACAACTCCTACGAGCAGTACTTC
>TRBV7-6|TRBJ2-5|TRBD2|NA
CASSLDGRSPETQYF
TGTGCCAGCAGCTTAGACGGGAGGAGTCCAGAGACCCAGTACTTC
>TRBV4-3|TRBJ2-1|NA|once
CASSQAARGPYNEQFF
TGCGCCAGCAGCCAAGCGGCGCGGGGGCCGTACAATGAGCAGTTCTTC
>TRBV7-2|TRBJ2-7|TRBD1|NA
CASSLDRGSYEQYF
TGTGCCAGCAGCTTAGACAGGGGGTCCTACGAGCAGTACTTC
>TRBV28|TRBJ1-4|NA|NA
CASTTPGGTNEKLFF
TGTGCCAGCACTACCCCAGGAGGAACTAATGAAAAACTGTTTTTT
>TRBV28|TRBJ2-7|NA|NA
CASKEQGSSYEQYF
TGTGCCAGCAAGGAGCAGGGATCCTCCTACGAGCAGTACTTC
>TRBV18|TRBJ1-5|NA|NA
CASSQWGGNQPQHF
TGTGCCAGCTCACAATGGGGGGGGAATCAGCCCCAGCATTTT
>TRBV28|TRBJ2-7|TRBD2|NA
CASSPAGGRRYEQYF
TGTGCCAGCAGTCCAGCGGGGGGGAGGAGATACGAGCAGTACTTC
>TRBV5-1|TRBJ1-4|TRBD1|NA
CASSLGQGATNEKLFF
TGCGCCAGCAGCTTGGGACAGGGGGCGACTAATGAAAAACTGTTTTTT
>TRBV18|TRBJ2-1|NA|once
CASSPDIHSYNEQFF
TGTGCCAGCTCACCAGACATTCACTCCTACAATGAGCAGTTCTTC
>TRBV2|TRBJ2-2|NA|NA
CASSDPPGQMNTGELFF
TGTGCCAGCAGTGACCCCCCCGGACAGATGAACACCGGGGAGCTGTTTTTT
>TRBV18|TRBJ1-2|TRBD1|few
CASSFTGQEVYGYTF
TGTGCCAGCTCATTTACGGGACAGGAGGTCTATGGCTACACCTTC
>TRBV7-6|TRBJ1-6|TRBD1|few
CASSLQRQGSSPLHF
TGTGCCAGCAGCTTACAGCGACAGGGAAGTTCACCCCTCCACTTT
>TRBV19|TRBJ1-1|TRBD1|NA
CASSATGDTEAFF
TGTGCCAGTAGTGCGACAGGGGACACTGAAGCTTTCTTT
>TRBV5-1|TRBJ2-5|NA|NA
CASSFRAGRQETQYF
TGCGCCAGCAGCTTTAGGGCAGGGCGGCAAGAGACCCAGTACTTC
>TRBV19|TRBJ1-2|TRBD1|once
CASSIGQGYGGYTF
TGTGCCAGTAGTATAGGACAGGGATACGGTGGCTACACCTTC
>TRBV27|TRBJ1-2|NA|NA
CASSFTRRIDTF
TGTGCCAGCAGTTTCACGCGGCGTATCGACACCTTC
>TRBV13|TRBJ1-3|NA|NA
CASSSRVSGNTIYF
TGTGCCAGCAGCTCTCGCGTTTCTGGAAACACCATATATTTT
>TRBV4-3|TRBJ2-7|NA|NA
CASSQVDRGSYEQYF
TGCGCCAGCAGCCAAGTGGACAGAGGTTCCTACGAGCAGTACTTC
>TRBV5-8|TRBJ2-5|TRBD1|NA
CASSLARTGTVLRQETQYF
TGTGCCAGCAGCTTGGCTCGGACAGGGACGGTCCTTAGGCAAGAGACCCAGTACTTC
>TRBV25-1|TRBJ2-2|NA|NA
CASSGGAVNTGELFF
TGTGCCAGCAGTGGTGGAGCGGTGAACACCGGGGAGCTGTTTTTT
>TRBV5-1|TRBJ1-1|NA|NA
CASSIGDTEAFF
TGCGCCAGCAGCATAGGGGACACTGAAGCTTTCTTT
>TRBV4-1|TRBJ2-7|NA|NA
CASSQDVEYEQYF
TGCGCCAGCAGCCAAGATGTAGAGTACGAGCAGTACTTC
>TRBV29-1|TRBJ2-7|TRBD2|once
CSVGGTSGTYEQYF
TGCAGCGTTGGCGGGACTAGCGGAACCTACGAGCAGTACTTC
>TRBV7-3|TRBJ1-6|NA|NA
CASSLAQHNSPLHF
TGTGCCAGCAGCTTGGCACAGCATAATTCACCCCTCCACTTT
>TRBV3-1/TRBV3-2|TRBJ1-2|NA|NA
CASSPIQGYGYTF
TGTGCCAGCAGCCCCATACAGGGCTATGGCTACACCTTC
>TRBV11-1|TRBJ2-7|NA|NA
CASSKGQNYEQYF
TGTGCCAGCAGCAAAGGACAGAACTACGAGCAGTACTTC
>TRBV12-5|TRBJ2-7|TRBD2|NA
CASGLDSRGSGSNYEQYF
TGTGCTAGTGGTTTGGACAGCAGGGGAAGCGGGAGTAATTACGAGCAGTACTTC
>TRBV6-6|TRBJ2-7|TRBD2|NA
CASSQNSGSVVNEQYF
TGTGCCAGCAGTCAGAATAGCGGGAGTGTGGTTAACGAGCAGTACTTC
>TRBV11-3|TRBJ1-1|TRBD1|few
CASSPGTGNTEAFF
TGTGCCAGCAGCCCGGGGACAGGGAACACTGAAGCTTTCTTT
>TRBV4-3|TRBJ1-1|NA|NA
CASSQGPGQLNTEAFF
TGCGCCAGCAGCCAAGGGCCAGGACAGCTTAACACTGAAGCTTTCTTT
>TRBV28|TRBJ2-7|NA|NA
CASRSSGSYEQYF
TGTGCCAGCAGGTCTTCAGGCTCCTACGAGCAGTACTTC
>TRBV7-9|TRBJ2-7|NA|NA
CASSLVEGIEQYF
TGTGCCAGCAGCTTAGTGGAGGGAATCGAGCAGTACTTC
>TRBV28|TRBJ2-7|TRBD2|NA
CASSRRLAPYEQYF
TGTGCCAGCAGTCGCCGACTAGCCCCCTACGAGCAGTACTTC
>TRBV12-3/TRBV12-4|TRBJ1-3|NA|NA
CASTRGGTIYF
TGTGCCAGCACCAGAGGAGGCACCATATATTTT
>TRBV5-6|TRBJ1-2|TRBD1|NA
CASSFLTGPYGYTF
TGTGCCAGCAGCTTTTTGACAGGGCCTTATGGCTACACCTTC
>TRBV4-1|TRBJ1-6|TRBD1|NA
CASRDSGQGAHSPLHF
TGCGCCAGCAGAGATTCGGGACAGGGGGCACATTCACCCCTCCACTTT
>TRBV15|TRBJ2-7|TRBD2|NA
CATSRDLAGGIYEQYF
TGTGCCACCAGCAGAGACCTAGCGGGAGGAATCTACGAGCAGTACTTC
>TRBV19|TRBJ2-7|TRBD1|NA
CASSPGQGAVYEQYF
TGTGCCAGTAGTCCGGGACAGGGGGCTGTCTACGAGCAGTACTTC
>TRBV2|TRBJ1-2|NA|NA
CASHSQVGGNKSTF
TGTGCCAGCCACTCCCAAGTGGGGGGGAATAAATCCACCTTC
>TRBV28|TRBJ2-3|NA|NA
CASSSTSVLDTQYF
TGTGCCAGCAGTTCGACTAGTGTCTTAGATACGCAGTATTTT
>TRBV2|TRBJ1-5|NA|NA
CASSVFSSGSNQPQHF
TGTGCCAGCAGTGTTTTCAGTTCGGGTAGCAATCAGCCCCAGCATTTT
>TRBV5-6|TRBJ1-5|TRBD1|NA
CASSSRGQGYQPQHF
TGTGCCAGCAGCTCCCGGGGACAGGGGTATCAGCCCCAGCATTTT
>TRBV4-2|TRBJ2-7|NA|NA
CASSQEETGYEQYF
TGTGCCAGCAGCCAAGAGGAAACGGGTTACGAGCAGTACTTC
>TRBV2|TRBJ1-5|NA|NA
CASRENSGFRQPQHF
TGTGCCAGCAGGGAAAATTCAGGTTTTCGACAGCCCCAGCATTTT
>TRBV5-1|TRBJ2-6|TRBD1|NA
CASSLGGQGASSGANVLTF
TGCGCCAGCAGCTTGGGCGGACAGGGGGCAAGCTCTGGGGCCAACGTCCTGACTTTC
>TRBV5-1|TRBJ2-5|TRBD1|NA
CASSFQGDQETQYF
TGCGCCAGCAGCTTCCAGGGGGATCAAGAGACCCAGTACTTC
>TRBV4-1|TRBJ2-5|NA|few
CASSQGHSPLETQYF
TGCGCCAGCAGCCAAGGGCACAGCCCCTTGGAGACCCAGTACTTC
>TRBV9|TRBJ2-7|NA|NA
CASSVEAGPTEQYF
TGTGCCAGCAGCGTAGAGGCGGGTCCCACGGAGCAGTACTTC
>TRBV7-9|TRBJ1-2|TRBD1|NA
CASSLAGDRGFGYTF
TGTGCCAGCAGCTTAGCTGGTGACAGGGGGTTTGGCTACACCTTC
>TRBV9|TRBJ2-3|TRBD1|NA
CASSVRGTARDTQYF
TGTGCCAGCAGCGTCCGTGGGACAGCCCGGGATACGCAGTATTTT